Listed below are T cell receptor beta chains from one sample, sequenced in a study of graft-versus-host responses after intestinal transplantation. Profiled with immunoSEQ multiplex PCR; TCRdb holds only in-frame clones, not every one. Of tens of thousands of clones detected, about 92% appear once; the ten largest clones hold 0.65% to 0.75%. Specimen: PBMCs, collected 98 days after intestinal transplantation. These receptors all come from a human patient who received an intestinal transplant, so some T cells may come from the graft donor. CDR3s include the opening cysteine and the closing phenylalanine or tryptophan.

CDR3 length: 15; V gene: TRBV28; CDR3 protein: CASSSGSSYNSPLHF
CDR3 length: 16; V gene: TRBV5-1; CDR3 protein: CASSLELQGTQETQYF
CDR3 length: 15; V gene: TRBV7-6; CDR3 protein: CASSYRQGYGNTIYF
CDR3 length: 16; V gene: TRBV4-2; CDR3 protein: CASSQDRALGTGELFF
CDR3 length: 13; V gene: TRBV5-4; CDR3 protein: CASSLPAGETQYF
CDR3 length: 16; V gene: TRBV12-1; CDR3 protein: CASSWTSGRAWNEQFF
CDR3 length: 14; V gene: TRBV7-3; CDR3 protein: CASSRRGGSDTQYF
CDR3 length: 14; V gene: TRBV4-1; CDR3 protein: CASSRGTGTGELFF
CDR3 length: 16; V gene: TRBV19; CDR3 protein: CASSIEPGDRAYEQYF
CDR3 length: 13; V gene: TRBV29-1; CDR3 protein: CSARQVPNNEQFF
CDR3 length: 15; V gene: TRBV5-6; CDR3 protein: CASSLSWSGNTEAFF
CDR3 length: 11; V gene: TRBV13; CDR3 protein: CASSRTGELFF
CDR3 length: 13; V gene: TRBV5-5; CDR3 protein: CASSLDLASPLHF
CDR3 length: 11; V gene: TRBV7-6; CDR3 protein: CASSHEETQYF
CDR3 length: 17; V gene: TRBV21-1; CDR3 protein: CASSKMARREGANVLTF
CDR3 length: 14; V gene: TRBV7-6; CDR3 protein: CASSLGEGDYEQYF
CDR3 length: 17; V gene: TRBV4-3; CDR3 protein: CASSQDKPGGQCYEQYF
CDR3 length: 14; V gene: TRBV5-3; CDR3 protein: CARRGMRGYQPQHF
CDR3 length: 14; V gene: TRBV9; CDR3 protein: CASSVGHMNTEAFF
CDR3 length: 15; V gene: TRBV5-1; CDR3 protein: CASSLYGGAGETQYF
CDR3 length: 14; V gene: TRBV2; CDR3 protein: CASSEGTLNQPQHF
CDR3 length: 15; V gene: TRBV6-5; CDR3 protein: CASSYLGLADYEQYF
CDR3 length: 16; V gene: TRBV5-1; CDR3 protein: CASSRIVLAAADTQYF
CDR3 length: 13; V gene: TRBV28; CDR3 protein: CASLRDGVYEQYF
CDR3 length: 18; V gene: TRBV5-1; CDR3 protein: CASSFLRERAGAVDTQYF
CDR3 length: 14; V gene: TRBV7-2; CDR3 protein: CASSGGRGANVLTF
CDR3 length: 15; V gene: TRBV10-1; CDR3 protein: CASSEEGQGWNEQFF
CDR3 length: 16; V gene: TRBV6-1; CDR3 protein: CASSEWVRDSNQPQHF
CDR3 length: 16; V gene: TRBV11-3; CDR3 protein: CASSDTGASSTDTQYF
CDR3 length: 16; V gene: TRBV5-1; CDR3 protein: CASSLRGGAAWSEAFF
CDR3 length: 14; V gene: TRBV6-6; CDR3 protein: CASSYLPGRTPLHF
CDR3 length: 17; V gene: TRBV4-1; CDR3 protein: CASSQEGVGTSTDTQYF
CDR3 length: 16; V gene: TRBV5-1; CDR3 protein: CASSPGLAGSQETQYF
CDR3 length: 13; V gene: TRBV28; CDR3 protein: CASSLEDTGELFF
CDR3 length: 12; V gene: TRBV11-2; CDR3 protein: CASSSNGHEQFF
CDR3 length: 13; V gene: TRBV30; CDR3 protein: CAWHFRGSTEAFF
CDR3 length: 14; V gene: TRBV6-5; CDR3 protein: CASSVTGVDQPQHF
CDR3 length: 15; V gene: TRBV10-3; CDR3 protein: CAISESTRRDTEAFF
CDR3 length: 12; V gene: TRBV1; CDR3 protein: CTSSHRQGGAFF
CDR3 length: 16; V gene: TRBV28; CDR3 protein: CASSPRGLAGTGELFF
CDR3 length: 15; V gene: TRBV7-7; CDR3 protein: CASSLVGGERETQYF
CDR3 length: 14; V gene: TRBV2; CDR3 protein: CASSERPFTDTQYF
CDR3 length: 16; V gene: TRBV5-4; CDR3 protein: CASSSIAGDAFGEQYF
CDR3 length: 16; V gene: TRBV2; CDR3 protein: CASSQNTISGVNEQFF
CDR3 length: 17; V gene: TRBV5-1; CDR3 protein: CASSCCSGGVAKNIQYF
CDR3 length: 15; V gene: TRBV10-3; CDR3 protein: CAIGDRGPSGNTIYF